These T cell receptor beta chains were read from a single sample in a study of shared clonotypes between healthy human individuals. Clones were sequenced by immunoSEQ multiplex PCR, and TCRdb holds only the in-frame ones, with some missing. The profile shows some 700,000 clones, roughly 91% of them singletons. The source material was memory CD8+ T cells from PBMCs. The receptor source for this set is a man aged 18-30 years in good health. Some clones in this sample may be carry-over from other donors' samples. Each CDR3 is given with its conserved first and last residue. D genes are given only for firm matches. Some rows have no size entry. The others give once, few or many, or a class for an expanded clone.

V	size	D	J	DNA	CDR3
TRBV5-1	-	-	TRBJ2-1	TGCGCCAGCAGCTTGTCCCGACTACCTCACGATGAGCAGTTCTTC	CASSLSRLPHDEQFF
TRBV6-5	-	-	TRBJ2-5	TGTGCCAGCAGTCTATATCTCCAAGAGACCCAGTACTTC	CASSLYLQETQYF
TRBV15	-	-	TRBJ2-3	TGTGCCACCAGCAGAGAGGGGTCCCGGAATCCAACAGATACGCAGTATTTT	CATSREGSRNPTDTQYF
TRBV11-2	-	-	TRBJ1-1	TGTGCCAGCAGCTCCCCTTCCCTTACAGCGTGGGTAACTGAAGCTTTCTTT	CASSSPSLTAWVTEAFF
TRBV27	-	-	TRBJ1-5	TGTGCCAGCAGTTTATCTGGGCTTAAGGCGCCCCAGCATTTT	CASSLSGLKAPQHF
TRBV4-1	once	-	TRBJ1-2	TGCGCCAGCAGCTTAGGACGGGAGGACTATGGCTACACCTTC	CASSLGREDYGYTF
TRBV27	-	TRBD1	TRBJ2-3	TGTGCCAGCAGTAACACAGGGGGCCGCACAGATACGCAGTATTTT	CASSNTGGRTDTQYF
TRBV19	-	-	TRBJ1-1	TGTGCCAGTAGTTCATCCTACCGGGTTCACGAACCCACTGAAGCTTTCTTT	CASSSSYRVHEPTEAFF
TRBV4-2	once	-	TRBJ2-7	TGTGCCAGCAGCCCTGAGCGAGAACGCGGCCCCTACGAGCAGTACTTC	CASSPERERGPYEQYF
TRBV7-9	-	-	TRBJ2-7	TGTGCCAGCAGCTTATACGCAGGTTCCTCCTACGAGCAGTACTTC	CASSLYAGSSYEQYF
TRBV7-9	-	-	TRBJ2-1	TGTGCCAGCACCGACGGGGGCCTTGGGAATGAGCAGTTCTTC	CASTDGGLGNEQFF
TRBV12-5	-	-	TRBJ2-1	TGTGCTAGTGGTTTGGACTTCTACCACAATGACGGGCAGTTCTTC	CASGLDFYHNDGQFF
TRBV4-3	-	-	TRBJ2-7	TGCGCCAGCAGCCAAGATGCGGGGACGGGCTCCTACGAGCAGTACTTC	CASSQDAGTGSYEQYF
TRBV5-1	once	TRBD1	TRBJ2-5	TGCGCCAGCAGCTTGAGGGAACAGGGGGTACAAGAGACCCAGTACTTC	CASSLREQGVQETQYF
TRBV7-7	-	TRBD2	TRBJ2-1	TGTGCCAGCAGCTTAGGGGTAGGCGGGAGGGGATCCTACAATGAGCAGTTCTTC	CASSLGVGGRGSYNEQFF
TRBV28	-	TRBD1	TRBJ1-2	TGTGCCAGCAGCCCCGGGACAGGAAGGGAGGGCTACACCTTC	CASSPGTGREGYTF
TRBV28	-	-	TRBJ2-7	TGTGCCAGCCGGACCTGGGACGAGCAGTACTTC	CASRTWDEQYF
TRBV7-8	-	TRBD2	TRBJ2-1	TGTGCCAGCAGCTTACCACTAGCGGGAGGGAATGAGCAGTTCTTC	CASSLPLAGGNEQFF
TRBV7-6	-	TRBD2	TRBJ2-2	TGTGCCAGCAGCCTTAGCGGGAGAGATACCGGGGAGCTGTTTTTT	CASSLSGRDTGELFF
TRBV7-9	-	-	TRBJ1-1	TGTGCCAGCAGCGCCCCGAGGGACACTGAAGCTTTCTTT	CASSAPRDTEAFF
TRBV9	-	-	TRBJ2-4	TGTGCCAGCAGCGTTGGGGGGCCTTCCAAAAACATTCAGTACTTC	CASSVGGPSKNIQYF
TRBV11-2	-	-	TRBJ2-7	TGTGCCAGCAGCGCCGGGCAGGGCTACGAGCAGTACTTC	CASSAGQGYEQYF
TRBV5-4	-	-	TRBJ2-2	TGTGCCAGCAGCCTACTATTTAGTCAGTCGAGGACCGGGGAGCTGTTTTTT	CASSLLFSQSRTGELFF
TRBV28	-	-	TRBJ2-6	TGTGCCAGCAGTTCTGGGGCCAACGTCCTGACTTTC	CASSSGANVLTF
TRBV28	-	-	TRBJ2-5	TGTGCCAGCAGTCCGCTAACAGTATTCCAAGAGACCCAGTACTTC	CASSPLTVFQETQYF
TRBV7-8	-	-	TRBJ2-2	TGTGCCAGCAGCTTCACCTGGACGGCGACGAACACCGGGGAGCTGTTTTTT	CASSFTWTATNTGELFF
TRBV19	-	-	TRBJ1-4	TGTGCCAGTAGCCAGCGGGATCCAACTAATGAAAAACTGTTTTTT	CASSQRDPTNEKLFF
TRBV9	-	-	TRBJ2-7	TGTGCCAGCAGCGATGGAGCGGACTCCGTCTACGAGCAGTACTTC	CASSDGADSVYEQYF
TRBV11-2	-	-	TRBJ2-1	TGTGCCAGCAGCCACTTATCCGATGAGCAGTTCTTC	CASSHLSDEQFF
TRBV28	-	TRBD1	TRBJ1-1	TGTGCCAGCAGTTTATGGGACAGGGGGCCATTGACTGAAGCTTTCTTT	CASSLWDRGPLTEAFF
TRBV28	few	TRBD1	TRBJ2-6	TGTGCCAGCAGTTTTGGGGACAGGAGTGGGGCCAACGTCCTGACTTTC	CASSFGDRSGANVLTF
TRBV6-6	-	-	TRBJ2-7	TGTGCCAGCGGGCTAGTGTGGGGCCACGAGCAGTACTTC	CASGLVWGHEQYF
TRBV5-4	-	-	TRBJ1-2	TGTGCCAGCAGCTTTCTGGGGGGGAACTATGGCTACACCTTC	CASSFLGGNYGYTF
TRBV27	-	-	TRBJ2-1	TGTGCCAGCAGTCCCGATGACAATGAGCAGTTCTTC	CASSPDDNEQFF
TRBV7-9	-	-	TRBJ1-1	TGTGCCAGCAGTCCATCCCTCCGGCGGAGGAAAGAAGCTTTCTTT	CASSPSLRRRKEAFF
TRBV11-2	-	-	TRBJ2-5	TGTGCCAGCAGCCAAAGGCCAGCGGGTTTGTTTGAGGAGACCCAGTACTTC	CASSQRPAGLFEETQYF
TRBV4-3	once	-	TRBJ1-5	TGCGCCAGCAGCCGGGCCTTTCGGGATGGGGCCCAGCATTTT	CASSRAFRDGAQHF
TRBV27	-	-	TRBJ2-7	TGTGCCAGCAGATCGGAGCCGTACTACGAGCAGTACTTC	CASRSEPYYEQYF
TRBV19	-	-	TRBJ2-1	TGTGCCAGTAGCAGCTCCGACAGCCATCCCTCGGGTGAGCAGTTCTTC	CASSSSDSHPSGEQFF
TRBV9	-	TRBD1	TRBJ1-1	TGTGCCAGCAGCGGGGGACAGGGGAACACTGAAGCTTTCTTT	CASSGGQGNTEAFF
TRBV11-2	-	-	TRBJ2-7	TGTGCCAGCAGCTTAGATCTGGGGGTTGGGTACGAGCAGTACTTC	CASSLDLGVGYEQYF
TRBV27	-	-	TRBJ1-5	TGTGCCAGCAGGCGGGGCTATAAGCACCTCAGACGCAATCAGCCCCAGCATTTT	CASRRGYKHLRRNQPQHF
TRBV9	-	-	TRBJ2-3	TGTGCCAGCAGCGTCCCGTCGGGTAAGGACACAGATACGCAGTATTTT	CASSVPSGKDTDTQYF
TRBV30	-	-	TRBJ1-5	TGTGCCTGGAGTGGCCGAGTAGGCAATCAGCCCCAGCATTTT	CAWSGRVGNQPQHF
TRBV28	-	TRBD2	TRBJ2-1	TGTGCCAGTTGTCTAGCGGGATTATACAATGAGCAGTTCTTC	CASCLAGLYNEQFF
TRBV10-3	-	-	TRBJ2-2	TGTGCCATCAGAGTCGACAGGGCCTTAGCGGGCAACACCGGGGAGCTGTTTTTT	CAIRVDRALAGNTGELFF